Sequencing of this T cell receptor beta chain was carried out in a study of T cells in Graves' hyperthyroidism and ophthalmopathy. CDR1 is MNHNS, CDR2 SASEGT, per germline. This CDR3 has 14 residues. The V end lost 5 bases, the J end lost 4 bases, and 15 bases lay between the germline ends. RNA transcripts yielded amplified TCR beta CDR3 regions. Carried out on the TCR CDR3, a first-round RT-PCR used the HTBI primer set. A single record per CDR3 protein comes from TCRdb applying MiXCR to the multiplex PCR reads. Altogether a few hundred thousand distinct CDR3 sequences are present, 14% being singletons, with the ten largest covering around 14%. Investigators excluded patients with uncontrolled infection, other autoimmune disease, pregnancy or lactation. Diagnoses rested on clinical symptoms, serum thyroxine and TRAb, thyroid ultrasound and orbital computed tomography. PBMCs came from 10 ml fresh peripheral blood.

This clonotype was counted ten times or more. This clonotype was sampled from a woman aged 35 to 49 with Graves' hyperthyroidism. The genes are TRBV6-1 and TRBJ2-7; D is undetermined. Input material: blood. DNA of the CDR3: TGTGCCAGCAGTTATGGGCAGGATTTTTACGAGCAGTACTTC. As protein: CASSYGQDFYEQYF.